The present TCR beta chain was sequenced within a study of blood T cell repertoires in COVID-19. Overall study: Whether acute or convalescent, the COVID-19 samples came from the United States, Italy and Spain. In each case, the material was cDNA or gDNA derived from T cells, B-cell-depleted T cells, or PBMCs.

Original methodology: Counts of nucleated cells, estimated from reference gene primer amplification, were obtained. Repertoires were generated with immunoSEQ multiplex PCR, while TCRdb's copy carries only in-frame clones and drops some. The V and J calls and clone size were taken over from that table, and D and trimming were inferred from the DNA. The repertoire consists of 190,000 or so clones, with around 87% occurring once and the leading ten covering approximately 6.2%. This sequence originates from a man aged 55 to 69 who had recovered from COVID-19. Sample: peripheral blood.

The chain's CDR3 is CASSEEEGQPQHF. The CDR3 nucleotides are TGTGCCAGCAGTGAAGAAGAGGGTCAGCCCCAGCATTTT. V usage is TRBV6-1 and J usage is TRBJ1-5, with D hard to call. Trimming took off 1 base at V and 6 bases at J, with 7 bases between the two ends. This CDR3 has 13 residues. Germline V CDR1 and CDR2: MNHNS, SASEGT.